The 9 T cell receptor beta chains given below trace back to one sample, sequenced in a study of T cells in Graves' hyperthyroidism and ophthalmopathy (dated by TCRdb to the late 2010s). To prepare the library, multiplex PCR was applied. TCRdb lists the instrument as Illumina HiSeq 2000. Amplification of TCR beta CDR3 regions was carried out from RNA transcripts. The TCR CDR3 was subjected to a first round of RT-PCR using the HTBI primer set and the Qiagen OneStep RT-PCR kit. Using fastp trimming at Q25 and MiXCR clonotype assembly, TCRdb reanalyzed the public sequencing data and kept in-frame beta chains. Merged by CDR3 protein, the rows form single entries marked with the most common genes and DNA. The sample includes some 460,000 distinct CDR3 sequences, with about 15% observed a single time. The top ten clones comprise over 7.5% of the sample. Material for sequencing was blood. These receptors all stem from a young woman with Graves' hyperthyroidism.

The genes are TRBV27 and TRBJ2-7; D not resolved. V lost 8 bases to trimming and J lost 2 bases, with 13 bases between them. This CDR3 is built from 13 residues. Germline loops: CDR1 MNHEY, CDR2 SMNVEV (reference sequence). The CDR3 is CASWEIGTYEQYF. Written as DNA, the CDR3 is TGTGCCAGCTGGGAAATTGGTACCTACGAGCAGTACTTC.

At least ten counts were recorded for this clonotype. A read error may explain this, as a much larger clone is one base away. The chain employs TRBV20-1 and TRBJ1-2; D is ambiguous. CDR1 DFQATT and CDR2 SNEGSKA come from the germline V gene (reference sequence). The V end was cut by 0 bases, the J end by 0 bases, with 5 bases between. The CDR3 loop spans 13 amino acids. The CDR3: CSARDEANYGYTF. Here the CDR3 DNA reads TGCAGTGCTAGAGATGAAGCTAACTATGGCTACACCTTC.

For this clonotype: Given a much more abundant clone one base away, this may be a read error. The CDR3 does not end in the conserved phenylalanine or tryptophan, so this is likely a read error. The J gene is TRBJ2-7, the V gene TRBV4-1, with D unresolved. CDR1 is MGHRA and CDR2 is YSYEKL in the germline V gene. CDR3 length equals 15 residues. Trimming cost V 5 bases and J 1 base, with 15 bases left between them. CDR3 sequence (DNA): TGCGCCAGCAGCTCGACGACGATTCCTTCCTACGAGCAGTACTCC. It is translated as CASSSTTIPSYEQYS.

The CDR3 bases are TGTGCCAGCAGCGCACTGGGGACTTTTACTTCAGATACGCAGTATTTT. This codes for CASSALGTFTSDTQYF. This chain joins TRBV9 and TRBJ2-3; possible D gene TRBD2, 6 bases. The CDR3 covers 16 residues. Trimming removed 3 bases at V and 4 bases at J, with 18 bases between. The germline V gene encodes CDR1 SGDLS and CDR2 YYNGEE.

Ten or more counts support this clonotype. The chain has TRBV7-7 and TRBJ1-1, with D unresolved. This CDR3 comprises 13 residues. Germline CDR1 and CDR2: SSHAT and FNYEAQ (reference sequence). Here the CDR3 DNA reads TGTGCTAGCCGCCGTTTTCCCCGCACTGAAGCTTTCTTT. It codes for CASRRFPRTEAFF.

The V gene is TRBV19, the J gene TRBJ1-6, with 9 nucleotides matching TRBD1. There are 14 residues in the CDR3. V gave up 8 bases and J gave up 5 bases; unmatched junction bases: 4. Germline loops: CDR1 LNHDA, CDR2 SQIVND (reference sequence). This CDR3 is CASGQGLHNSPLHF. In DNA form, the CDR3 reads TGTGCCAGTGGACAGGGGCTCCATAATTCACCCCTCCACTTT. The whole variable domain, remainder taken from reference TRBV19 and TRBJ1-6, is DGGITQSPKYLFRKEGQNVTLSCEQNLNHDAMYWYRQDPGQGLRLIYYSQIVNDFQKGDIAEGYSVSREKKESFPLTVTSAQKNPTAFYLCASGQGLHNSPLHFGNGTRLTVT.

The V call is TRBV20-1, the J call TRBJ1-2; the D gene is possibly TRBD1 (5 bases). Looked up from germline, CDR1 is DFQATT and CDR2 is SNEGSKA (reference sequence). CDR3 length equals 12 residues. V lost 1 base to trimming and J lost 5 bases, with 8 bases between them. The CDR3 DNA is TGCAGTGCTAGAGCGGGGCCATATGGCTACACCTTC. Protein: CSARAGPYGYTF.

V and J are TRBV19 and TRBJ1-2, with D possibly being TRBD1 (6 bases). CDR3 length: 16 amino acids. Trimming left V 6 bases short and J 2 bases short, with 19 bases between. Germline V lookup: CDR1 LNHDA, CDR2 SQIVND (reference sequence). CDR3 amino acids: CASSPSYGQSNYGYTF. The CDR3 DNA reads TGTGCCAGTAGCCCCTCCTATGGACAGAGCAACTATGGCTACACCTTC.

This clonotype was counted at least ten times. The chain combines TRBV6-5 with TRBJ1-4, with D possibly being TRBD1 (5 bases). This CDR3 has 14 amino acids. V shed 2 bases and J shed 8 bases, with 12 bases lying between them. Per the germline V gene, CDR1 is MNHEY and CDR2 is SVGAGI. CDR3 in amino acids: CASSYIGAGEKLFF. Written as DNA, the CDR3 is TGTGCCAGCAGTTACATCGGGGCCGGCGAAAAACTGTTTTTT.